The source of this T cell receptor (beta chain) is a study of cytotoxic CD8 clonotypes in ibrutinib-treated CLL. Germline loops: CDR1 SEHNR, CDR2 FQNEAQ (reference sequence). V lost 5 bases, J lost 8 bases, and 19 bases lay in between. CDR3 length equals 15 residues. On this clone itself: Its matching antigen is unknown.

This table comes from immunoSEQ multiplex PCR, and its TCRdb copy is limited to in-frame clones, with some not included. Among roughly 110,000 clones, 58% were seen once, and the ten largest hold around 37%. Study-wide findings and caveats: Clonality was higher at baseline than in age-matched healthy donors and tracked circulating CD8+ T-cell counts.

Sequences were derived from PBMCs, sampled after 24 months of ibrutinib treatment. This TCR was sampled from a human donor with chronic lymphocytic leukemia. V and J are TRBV7-9 and TRBJ2-4; tentative D call: TRBD1 (5 bases). Here the CDR3 reads CASSPDSGAIDIQYF. CDR3 sequence (DNA): TGTGCCAGCAGCCCCGACAGTGGGGCGATAGACATTCAGTACTTC.